Listed here are 24 T cell receptor beta chains from one sample, sequenced in a study of blood T cell repertoires in COVID-19. The table came from immunoSEQ multiplex PCR; TCRdb's copy has only in-frame clones and leaves some out. The data show 100,000 to 150,000 clones, around 77% seen once. The sample taken for sequencing was peripheral blood. These receptors originate from a human donor in a cohort sampled during active COVID-19.

V usage is TRBV28 and J usage is TRBJ2-7; 10 bases agree with TRBD2. This CDR3 comprises 16 residues. The germline V gene has CDR1 MDHEN and CDR2 SYDVKM. Trimming at V came to 10 bases and at J to 0 bases, leaving 12 bases not matched to a gene. The CDR3 coding sequence is TGTGCCACCCTGCCGCCAACTAGCGGGGACTCCTACGAGCAGTACTTC. Translated: CATLPPTSGDSYEQYF.

The chain is built from TRBV25-1 and TRBJ2-3, with 9 bases matching TRBD1. Trimming removed 4 bases from V and 6 bases from J; junction bases left unmatched: 5. CDR1 and CDR2 from the germline V gene are MGHDK and SYGVNS. This CDR3 has 14 amino acids. DNA of the CDR3: TGTGCCAGCAGTGCTACAGGGGGCCGTGATACGCAGTATTTT. It codes for CASSATGGRDTQYF. The full variable domain, rest sourced from reference TRBV25-1 and TRBJ2-3, is EADIYQTPRYLVIGTGKKITLECSQTMGHDKMYWYQQDPGMELHLIHYSYGVNSTEKGDLSSESTVSRIRTEHFPLTLESARPSHTSQYLCASSATGGRDTQYFGPGTRLTVL.

The CDR3 DNA is TGTGCCAGCAGCGAGGGGGTAGAAGGGGGTAATGAGCAGTTCTTC. Encoded protein: CASSEGVEGGNEQFF. V gene TRBV7-6 combines with J gene TRBJ2-1; maybe TRBD1 (6 bases). Germline CDR1 reads SGHVS; CDR2 reads FNYEAQ. The CDR3 is 15 residues long. The V gene lost 5 bases and the J gene lost 7 bases, with 18 bases spanning the gap.

This clone was recorded once. The J gene is TRBJ2-3, the V gene TRBV7-9; 14 nucleotides line up with TRBD2. V dropped 5 bases and J dropped 3; count of bases not matched to a gene: 10. Per germline, CDR1 SEHNR and CDR2 FQNEAQ (reference sequence). The CDR3 has 18 amino acids. CDR3: CASSPGTSGSIETDTQYF. The CDR3 bases are TGTGCCAGCAGCCCCGGGACTAGCGGGAGTATTGAGACAGATACGCAGTATTTT. The complete variable domain, with remaining parts taken from reference TRBV7-9 and TRBJ2-3, reads DTGVSQNPRHKITKRGQNVTFRCDPISEHNRLYWYRQTLGQGPEFLTYFQNEAQLEKSRLLSDRFSAERPKGSFSTLEIQRTEQGDSAMYLCASSPGTSGSIETDTQYFGPGTRLTVL.

The chain carries TRBV6-5 and TRBJ1-1, with 8 bases fitting TRBD1. The V gene's germline CDR1 is MNHEY and CDR2 SVGAGI. With 6 bases clipped from V and 4 bases from J, the junction kept 7 bases outside the gene matches. The CDR3 is 14 amino acids. This CDR3 reads CASSQTGVGTEAFF. The CDR3, as DNA: TGTGCCAGCAGCCAGACAGGGGTCGGCACTGAAGCTTTCTTT.

This clone was recorded once. The rearrangement uses TRBV5-1 and TRBJ2-7; 8 bases agree with TRBD2. CDR3 length: 15 amino acids. After removal of 1 base from V and 3 bases from J, the junction contained 6 bases not matched to a gene. Germline V gives CDR1 SGHRS, CDR2 YFSETQ. CDR3 sequence (DNA): TGCGCCAGCAGCTTGCGCGGGAGGAACCTCTACGAGCAGTACTTC. This translates into CASSLRGRNLYEQYF.

The chain is built from TRBV7-9 and TRBJ1-2; D perhaps matches TRBD1 (5 bases). The CDR3 length is 13 residues. Germline loops: CDR1 SEHNR, CDR2 FQNEAQ (reference sequence). Trimming took off 5 bases at V and 3 bases at J, with 10 bases between the two ends. The CDR3 DNA follows: TGTGCCAGCAGCACTGGACATGACTATGGCTACACCTTC. It translates to CASSTGHDYGYTF.

The rearrangement joins TRBV5-6 to TRBJ2-4; 8 bases line up with TRBD2. Germline V lookup: CDR1 SGHDT, CDR2 YYEEEE. V trimming: 3 bases; J trimming: 7 bases; junction bases outside the gene matches: 6. The CDR3 length is 14 residues. DNA of the CDR3: TGTGCCAGCAGCTACCGGGGGGGCGGTAACATTCAGTACTTC. Protein: CASSYRGGGNIQYF. Supplemented by reference TRBV5-6 and TRBJ2-4, the full variable domain reads DAGVTQSPTHLIKTRGQQVTLRCSPKSGHDTVSWYQQALGQGPQFIFQYYEEEERQRGNFPDRFSGHQFPNYSSELNVNALLLGDSALYLCASSYRGGGNIQYFGAGTRLSVL.

This chain connects TRBV27 to TRBJ2-7; D remains ambiguous. CDR3 length equals 13 residues. Trimming stripped 3 bases from V and 2 bases from J, with 8 bases between. The germline CDR1 and CDR2 sequences are MNHEY and SMNVEV (reference sequence). For the CDR3, the DNA is TGTGCCAGCAGTTTGGCAGATACCTACGAGCAGTACTTC. Encoded protein: CASSLADTYEQYF.

The chain carries TRBV6-5 and TRBJ1-4, with D hard to call. Trimming removed 6 bases at V and 0 bases at J, with 11 bases between. CDR1 MNHEY and CDR2 SVGAGI come from the germline V gene. This CDR3 is 15 amino acids long. In nucleotides, the CDR3 is TGTGCCAGCAGACTAACCGCTACAACTAATGAAAAACTGTTTTTT. It specifies CASRLTATTNEKLFF.

The chain is built from TRBV27 and TRBJ2-7, with TRBD1 matching over 11 bases. The length of the CDR3 is 15 residues. Germline values: CDR1 MNHEY, CDR2 SMNVEV (reference sequence). V trimming: 4 bases; J trimming: 6 bases; junction bases outside the gene matches: 8. The CDR3 coding sequence is TGTGCCAGCAGTTCCCGGGACAGGGGGGAACGCGAGCAGTACTTC. This translates into CASSSRDRGEREQYF.

Here the CDR3 reads CASSLHQGSSYEQYF. The DNA of the CDR3 is TGTGCCAGCAGCTTACACCAGGGATCGTCCTACGAGCAGTACTTC. The V call is TRBV7-8, the J call TRBJ2-7; D may be TRBD1 (5 bases). The CDR3 extends over 15 amino acids. Trimming left V 2 bases short and J 1 base short, with 12 bases between. Germline-derived CDR1 and CDR2 are SGHVS and FQNEAQ. Filled out from reference TRBV7-8 and TRBJ2-7, the complete variable domain reads GAGVSQSPRYKVAKRGQDVALRCDPISGHVSLFWYQQALGQGPEFLTYFQNEAQLDKSGLPSDRFFAERPEGSVSTLKIQRTQQEDSAVYLCASSLHQGSSYEQYFGPGTRLTVT.

The rearrangement links TRBV11-3 to TRBJ2-7, with 11 bases matching TRBD1. Germline lookup yields CDR1 SGHNT and CDR2 YENEEA. The CDR3 has 14 amino acids. V dropped 5 bases and J dropped 4; count of bases not matched to a gene: 4. This CDR3 is CASSPGQGAYEQYF. CDR3 sequence (DNA): TGTGCCAGCAGCCCCGGACAGGGGGCGTACGAGCAGTACTTC.

The chain joins TRBV6-1 to TRBJ2-2; 10 positions match TRBD2. Losses at the gene ends were 1 base for V and 4 bases for J; bases not matched to a gene: 0. Germline lookup yields CDR1 MNHNS and CDR2 SASEGT. The CDR3 sequence is 15 residues long. CDR3 nucleotide sequence: TGTGCCAGCAGTGAAGGGACTAGCGGCACCGGGGAGCTGTTTTTT. Amino acids: CASSEGTSGTGELFF.

The chain employs TRBV6-6 and TRBJ1-4, with D possibly being TRBD1 (5 bases). Between the trimmed V and J ends, which lost 2 bases and 7 bases, there was a span of 17 bases. Germline assignment: CDR1 MNHNY and CDR2 SVGAGI (reference sequence). The CDR3 is 16 amino acids. The CDR3 DNA is TGTGCCAGCAGTTACCTCCGAGGGCAGGGAGGTGAAAAACTGTTTTTT. Amino acid sequence: CASSYLRGQGGEKLFF.

This clone was recorded once. The V gene is TRBV19, the J gene TRBJ2-1; 8 nucleotides line up with TRBD1. The CDR3 covers 12 residues. CDR1 is LNHDA and CDR2 is SQIVND in the germline V gene (reference sequence). With 5 bases clipped from V and 11 bases from J, the junction kept 5 bases outside the gene matches. CDR3 residues: CASSFSGGKQFF. CDR3 in DNA: TGTGCCAGTAGTTTTTCAGGGGGCAAGCAGTTCTTC.

V is TRBV5-6 and J is TRBJ2-7; D is ambiguous. Per germline, CDR1 SGHDT and CDR2 YYEEEE. The CDR3 runs to 14 residues. Trimming pared 0 bases from V and 0 bases from J, leaving 7 bases between. This chain's CDR3 is CASSLDPSSYEQYF. The CDR3 coding sequence is TGTGCCAGCAGCTTGGATCCGAGCTCCTACGAGCAGTACTTC.

The chain is built from TRBV24-1 and TRBJ2-7; 8 bases are a match to TRBD2. This CDR3 comprises 16 residues. Germline CDR1 is KGHDR and CDR2 is SFDVKD. The V segment lost 4 bases and the J segment 0 bases; nucleotides outside the gene matches: 7. CDR3 bases: TGTGCCACCAGTGAGGCGGGGGGCCGAAGCTCCTACGAGCAGTACTTC. Translated, it gives CATSEAGGRSSYEQYF.

The CDR3 protein is CATSRDRQIINEQFF. CDR3 in DNA: TGTGCCACCAGCAGAGATAGACAGATAATCAATGAGCAGTTCTTC. This rearrangement joins TRBV15 to TRBJ2-1; tentative D call: TRBD1 (5 bases). Between the trimmed V and J ends, which lost 0 bases and 6 bases, there was a span of 12 bases. Germline V gives CDR1 LNHNV, CDR2 YYDKDF (reference sequence). There are 15 residues in the CDR3.

The chain links TRBV4-1 to TRBJ2-7, with D possibly matching TRBD1 (5 bases). The V end lost 7 bases, the J end lost 2 bases, and 21 bases lay between the germline ends. The CDR3 extends over 16 amino acids. CDR1 is MGHRA, CDR2 YSYEKL, per germline. CDR3 loop: CASTGSTGRVTYEQYF. Here the CDR3 DNA reads TGCGCCAGCACCGGAAGCACGGGCAGGGTTACCTACGAGCAGTACTTC.

A few counts support this clone. The chain has TRBV5-1 and TRBJ2-7; D possibly corresponds to TRBD1 (6 bases). Germline CDR1 is SGHRS and CDR2 is YFSETQ. The CDR3 is 14 residues long. V lost 0 bases to trimming and J lost 3 bases, with 10 bases between them. The chain's CDR3 is CASSLVGGNYEQYF. In DNA form, the CDR3 reads TGCGCCAGCAGCTTGGTAGGGGGAAACTACGAGCAGTACTTC.

The V gene is TRBV24-1, the J gene TRBJ1-2; 10 bases map to TRBD1. CDR1 and CDR2 from the germline V gene are KGHDR and SFDVKD. This CDR3 has 15 residues. The J segment lost 7 bases and the V segment lost 3 bases, leaving 7 bases of the junction unmatched. The CDR3 coding sequence is TGTGCCACCAGTGATCACAGACAGGGGGCTGGTGGCTACACCTTC. This translates into CATSDHRQGAGGYTF.

This clone showed up just a few times. CDR3 loop: CASSQGEVGTEAFF. CDR3 nucleotide sequence: TGTGCCAGCAGTCAGGGGGAGGTAGGCACTGAAGCTTTCTTT. The gene calls are TRBV28 and TRBJ1-1, with TRBD1 matching 7 bases. CDR1 MDHEN and CDR2 SYDVKM come from the germline V gene. There are 14 residues in the CDR3. J gave up 4 bases and V 5 bases, and 7 bases lay outside the gene matches.

For the CDR3, the DNA is TGTGCCAGCAGCTTAGGAGCCACAGGATTTAACCCGAACTTCTATGGCTACACCTTC. It is translated as CASSLGATGFNPNFYGYTF. This chain uses TRBV11-3 with TRBJ1-2; perhaps TRBD1 as D (5 bases). The germline V gene encodes CDR1 SGHNT and CDR2 YENEEA. V was trimmed by 1 base and J by 4 bases, leaving 25 bases between them. This CDR3 has 19 residues.